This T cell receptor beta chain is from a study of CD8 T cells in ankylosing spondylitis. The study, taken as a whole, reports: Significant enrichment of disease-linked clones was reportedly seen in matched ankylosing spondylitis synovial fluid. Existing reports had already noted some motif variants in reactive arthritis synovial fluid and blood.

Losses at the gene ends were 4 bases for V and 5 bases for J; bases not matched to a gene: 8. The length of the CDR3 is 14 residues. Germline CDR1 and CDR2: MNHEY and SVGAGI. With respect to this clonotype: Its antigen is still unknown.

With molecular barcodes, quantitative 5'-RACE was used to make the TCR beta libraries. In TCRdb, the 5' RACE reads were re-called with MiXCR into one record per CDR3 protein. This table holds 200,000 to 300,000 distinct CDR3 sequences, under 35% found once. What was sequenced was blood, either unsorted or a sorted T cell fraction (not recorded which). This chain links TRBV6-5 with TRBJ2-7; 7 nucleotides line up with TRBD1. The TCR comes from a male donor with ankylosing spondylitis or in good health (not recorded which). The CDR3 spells CASSSGQLRNEQYF. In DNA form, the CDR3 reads TGTGCCAGCAGTTCGGGACAGCTGCGGAACGAGCAGTACTTC.